The 10 T cell receptor beta chains below were found in one sample sequenced in a study of T cells in localized non-small cell lung cancer. TCRdb's copy holds only in-frame clones and misses some; the assay was immunoSEQ multiplex PCR. The sample consists of roughly 1,100 clones, under 35% of them appearing once. The sequences come from normal lung tissue next to the tumor, collected before any cancer treatment. These receptors all come from a male donor at least 60 years old with stage II lung adenocarcinoma.

In its sample, this clone is medium-sized (0.01 to 0.1%). The chain is built from TRBV11-3 and TRBJ2-7; a weak D match, TRBD2 (5 bases). Germline loops: CDR1 SGHNT, CDR2 YENEEA. Between the trimmed V and J ends, which lost 5 bases and 0 bases, there was a span of 14 bases. CDR3 length equals 15 residues. The CDR3 spells CASSPTRILSYEQYF. CDR3 DNA: TGTGCCAGCAGCCCAACTAGGATACTCTCCTACGAGCAGTACTTC.

This chain joins TRBV30 and TRBJ1-1; 7 bases map to TRBD1. Trimming at V came to 2 bases and at J to 5 bases, leaving 11 bases not matched to a gene. The CDR3 is made up of 15 amino acids. The germline gives CDR1 GTSNPN, CDR2 SVGIG (reference sequence). DNA of the CDR3: TGTGCCTGGAGTAACAGGGGAATCAGTGGAACTGAAGCTTTCTTT. Its translation is CAWSNRGISGTEAFF.

This clone was counted a few times. The rearrangement uses TRBV30 and TRBJ1-1; D not certain. CDR1 and CDR2 from the germline V gene are GTSNPN and SVGIG (reference sequence). The CDR3 extends over 11 amino acids. Between the trimmed V and J ends, which lost 5 bases and 6 bases, there was a span of 10 bases. The chain's CDR3 is CAWSKTAEAFF. In DNA, the CDR3 is TGTGCCTGGTCCAAGACCGCTGAAGCTTTCTTT.

This clone was observed a few times. The chain carries TRBV19 and TRBJ2-2; the match to TRBD1 covers 7 bases. The germline V gene has CDR1 LNHDA and CDR2 SQIVND (reference sequence). The CDR3 covers 14 residues. J was trimmed by 5 bases and V by 3 bases; bases with no gene match: 3. CDR3: CASSMGQRTGELFF. DNA of the CDR3: TGTGCCAGTAGTATGGGACAGAGGACCGGGGAGCTGTTTTTT.

V gene TRBV29-1 combines with J gene TRBJ1-4; D ambiguous. The CDR3 sequence is 12 residues long. Deletions cut 4 bases from V and 4 bases from J, with 7 bases between. CDR1 and CDR2 from the germline V gene are SQVTM and ANQGSEA. CDR3 amino acids: CSVGGFNEKLFF. The CDR3 region has the DNA TGCAGCGTTGGGGGATTTAATGAAAAACTGTTTTTT.

The sample holds a few counts of this clone. The chain links TRBV6-8 to TRBJ1-3, with 9 positions matching TRBD1. There are 16 residues in the CDR3. Germline V gene sequence: CDR1 MNHGY, CDR2 SAAAGT. Germline trimming cut 1 base from V and 2 bases from J; bases unmatched to any gene: 3. The CDR3 spells CASSYLRTGAGNTIYF. CDR3 nucleotide sequence: TGTGCCAGCAGTTACTTACGGACAGGGGCTGGAAACACCATATATTTT.

This sequence joins TRBV29-1 and TRBJ2-7, with D perhaps assigned TRBD1 or TRBD2 (6 bases each). This CDR3 comprises 13 residues. The V and J ends lost 7 bases and 6 bases respectively, with 19 bases between them. Germline assignment: CDR1 SQVTM and CDR2 ANQGSEA. The DNA for the CDR3 is TGCAGCGCAGGGGTACTGGGACTCGGCGAGCAGTACTTC. It codes for CSAGVLGLGEQYF.

The chain has TRBV25-1 and TRBJ1-1; D might be TRBD1 (5 bases). This CDR3 has 13 residues. V shed 6 bases and J shed 2 bases, with 10 bases lying between them. Germline V gene lookup returns CDR1 MGHDK and CDR2 SYGVNS. The CDR3, as DNA: TGTGCCAGCAGCCCCGGGACCAACACTGAAGCTTTCTTT. Amino acids: CASSPGTNTEAFF.

In its sample, this clone was seen a few times. The rearrangement links TRBV6-8 to TRBJ1-1; a weak D match, TRBD1 (5 bases). V lost 8 bases, J lost 6 bases, and 13 bases lay in between. CDR1 is MNHGY and CDR2 is SAAAGT in the germline V gene. There are 12 residues in the CDR3. CDR3: CASGTGASEAFF. DNA for the CDR3: TGTGCCAGCGGAACAGGCGCCTCTGAAGCTTTCTTT.

The chain joins TRBV19 to TRBJ1-2; no reliable D call. Between the trimmed V and J ends, which lost 5 bases and 3 bases, there was a span of 10 bases. There are 13 residues in the CDR3. Germline values: CDR1 LNHDA, CDR2 SQIVND (reference sequence). In DNA, the CDR3 is TGTGCCAGTAGTGTCTCTGAATACTATGGCTACACCTTC. It codes for CASSVSEYYGYTF.